These 3 T cell receptor beta chains were all obtained from the same sample, sequenced in a study of shared T cell receptors in the human thymus. Repertoires were generated with immunoSEQ multiplex PCR, while TCRdb's copy carries only in-frame clones and drops some. The data show more than 550,000 clones, 70% to 90% seen once. The same sample was also used in a study of human thymus T cells.

The sequenced sample consisted of thymocytes. The receptors originated from a boy under two years old with a congenital heart defect.

V and J are TRBV28 and TRBJ2-7; D perhaps matches TRBD1 (5 bases). With 7 bases removed from V and 2 bases from J, the gap between germline ends came to 15 bases. The CDR3 has 14 residues. The germline V gene has CDR1 MDHEN and CDR2 SYDVKM. The CDR3 DNA follows: TGTGCCAGCACCGAACAGGTTCCCCCCTACGAGCAGTACTTC. Protein product: CASTEQVPPYEQYF.

The chain is built from TRBV30 and TRBJ1-5; TRBD1 agrees at 9 bases. V lost 0 bases and J lost 5; bases outside the gene matches: 11. CDR1 and CDR2 (germline): GTSNPN, SVGIG (reference sequence). The CDR3 is 17 residues long. CDR3 DNA: TGTGCCTGGAGTGTACAAGAAACAGGGGGCGAGGATCAGCCCCAGCATTTT. As protein: CAWSVQETGGEDQPQHF.

This chain links TRBV9 with TRBJ2-1, with TRBD2 as a possible D gene (6 bases). Germline V CDR1 and CDR2: SGDLS, YYNGEE. Trimming shortened V by 3 bases and J by 2 bases, and 12 bases separated the two germline ends. This CDR3 is 15 amino acids long. CDR3 sequence (DNA): TGTGCCAGCAGCGGTCCCGGGAGACCCTACAATGAGCAGTTCTTC. Translation gives CASSGPGRPYNEQFF.